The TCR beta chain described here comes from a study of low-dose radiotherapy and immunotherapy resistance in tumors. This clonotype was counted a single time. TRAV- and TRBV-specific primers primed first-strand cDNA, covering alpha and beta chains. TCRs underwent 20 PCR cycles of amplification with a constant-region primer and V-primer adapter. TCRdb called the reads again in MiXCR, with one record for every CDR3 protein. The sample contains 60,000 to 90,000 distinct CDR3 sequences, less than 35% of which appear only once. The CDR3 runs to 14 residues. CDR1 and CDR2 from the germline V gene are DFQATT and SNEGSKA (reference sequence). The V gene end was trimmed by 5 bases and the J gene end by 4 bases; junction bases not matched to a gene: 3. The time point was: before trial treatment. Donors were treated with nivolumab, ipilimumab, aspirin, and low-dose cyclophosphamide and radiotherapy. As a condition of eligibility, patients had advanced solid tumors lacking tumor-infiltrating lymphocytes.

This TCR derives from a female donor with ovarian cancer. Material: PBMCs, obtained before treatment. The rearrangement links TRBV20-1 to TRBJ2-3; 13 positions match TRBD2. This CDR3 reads CSAWTSGSADTQYF. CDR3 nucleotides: TGCAGTGCTTGGACTAGCGGGAGTGCAGATACGCAGTATTTT.